These T cell receptor beta chains were read from a single sample in a study of T cells after posttransplantation cyclophosphamide. Using immunoSEQ multiplex PCR, the repertoire was profiled, and TCRdb retains in-frame clones only, with some absent. The sample yields about 16,000 clones, around 94% seen once. The material was CD4+ T cells sorted from blood, obtained after allogeneic stem cell transplant with posttransplant cyclophosphamide. These receptors were taken from a male patient in his sixties who received an allogeneic stem cell transplant from a related donor and was CMV-positive. The T cells may partly be graft donor cells. Each CDR3 is given with its conserved first and last residue. Fields, in order: CDR3 DNA, CDR3 protein, D gene, V gene, J gene, clone size. The D gene is left open where the match is weak. Size is omitted from some rows. Given values are once, few, many or a class for expanded clones.

cdr3_nt: TGTGCCAGCAGTTTACGCACAGGGGGTTCCTACGAGCAGTACTTC; cdr3_aa: CASSLRTGGSYEQYF; d_call: TRBD1; v_call: TRBV28; j_call: TRBJ2-7; clone_size: -
cdr3_nt: TGTGCCAGTGATATGAGGGGGCGAGATCAGCCCCAGCATTTT; cdr3_aa: CASDMRGRDQPQHF; d_call: TRBD1; v_call: TRBV19; j_call: TRBJ1-5; clone_size: -
cdr3_nt: TGCAGCGTTACGCAGCGGGGGCTTTACAATGAGCAGTTCTTC; cdr3_aa: CSVTQRGLYNEQFF; d_call: TRBD2; v_call: TRBV29-1; j_call: TRBJ2-1; clone_size: -
cdr3_nt: TGTGCCAGCAGCCTCCAGGGCAAGACCACCGGGCAGTACTTC; cdr3_aa: CASSLQGKTTGQYF; d_call: -; v_call: TRBV7-8; j_call: TRBJ2-7; clone_size: -
cdr3_nt: TGTGCCAGCAGCGAGGGGGGGAGCAATCAGCCCCAGCATTTT; cdr3_aa: CASSEGGSNQPQHF; d_call: -; v_call: TRBV4-2; j_call: TRBJ1-5; clone_size: -
cdr3_nt: TGTGCCATCAGTGAGGCGGGACTCCAAGAGACCCAGTACTTC; cdr3_aa: CAISEAGLQETQYF; d_call: -; v_call: TRBV10-3; j_call: TRBJ2-5; clone_size: -
cdr3_nt: TGTGCCAGCAGCTTAGATGGCGGGGGCTCGGGGGAGCAGTTCTTC; cdr3_aa: CASSLDGGGSGEQFF; d_call: -; v_call: TRBV7-3; j_call: TRBJ2-1; clone_size: once
cdr3_nt: TGTGCCAGCAGCTTAGTGGGGACAGGGACCTACGAGCAGTACTTC; cdr3_aa: CASSLVGTGTYEQYF; d_call: TRBD1; v_call: TRBV7-9; j_call: TRBJ2-7; clone_size: -
cdr3_nt: TGTGCCAGCAGCGCGAGGACCACAGGGACTGGAAACACCATATATTTT; cdr3_aa: CASSARTTGTGNTIYF; d_call: -; v_call: TRBV9; j_call: TRBJ1-3; clone_size: -
cdr3_nt: TGCAGCGTTGAAGACCGAGCCAAAAACATTCAGTACTTC; cdr3_aa: CSVEDRAKNIQYF; d_call: -; v_call: TRBV29-1; j_call: TRBJ2-4; clone_size: -
cdr3_nt: TGTGCCAGCGTAATCGGACAGCTTAACTATGGCTACACCTTC; cdr3_aa: CASVIGQLNYGYTF; d_call: -; v_call: TRBV2; j_call: TRBJ1-2; clone_size: -
cdr3_nt: TGTGCCAGCAGCTTAGCGGGGGGTCAGTCCTACGAGCAGTACTTC; cdr3_aa: CASSLAGGQSYEQYF; d_call: -; v_call: TRBV7-9; j_call: TRBJ2-7; clone_size: -
cdr3_nt: TGTGCCAGCAGCGCGCGGGGGGTGGGCACAGATACGCAGTATTTT; cdr3_aa: CASSARGVGTDTQYF; d_call: TRBD2; v_call: TRBV9; j_call: TRBJ2-3; clone_size: -
cdr3_nt: TGCGCCAGCAGCCTCAGACAGGGTGGCTACGAGCAGTACTTC; cdr3_aa: CASSLRQGGYEQYF; d_call: TRBD1; v_call: TRBV5-1; j_call: TRBJ2-7; clone_size: -
cdr3_nt: TGTGCCAGCTCACCACGTAACCAAGCCTCTGGAAACACCATATATTTT; cdr3_aa: CASSPRNQASGNTIYF; d_call: -; v_call: TRBV18; j_call: TRBJ1-3; clone_size: once
cdr3_nt: TGTGCCAGCGGAAACCGGGACTTAAACTATGGCTACACCTTC; cdr3_aa: CASGNRDLNYGYTF; d_call: -; v_call: TRBV6-1; j_call: TRBJ1-2; clone_size: -
cdr3_nt: TGTGCCAGCAGCGACAGGGTCCGCAATCAGCCCCAGCATTTT; cdr3_aa: CASSDRVRNQPQHF; d_call: TRBD1; v_call: TRBV7-2; j_call: TRBJ1-5; clone_size: -
cdr3_nt: TGTGCCAGCAGTTTAGTCCCAGCGGGTACGAACACCGGGGAGCTGTTTTTT; cdr3_aa: CASSLVPAGTNTGELFF; d_call: -; v_call: TRBV28; j_call: TRBJ2-2; clone_size: -
cdr3_nt: TGCGCCAGCAGCCCACGACAGGCTTCCTACGAGCAGTACTTC; cdr3_aa: CASSPRQASYEQYF; d_call: -; v_call: TRBV5-1; j_call: TRBJ2-7; clone_size: -
cdr3_nt: TGTGCCAGCAGCGCTAGCGGGGCCTTTACCGGGGAGCTGTTTTTT; cdr3_aa: CASSASGAFTGELFF; d_call: TRBD2; v_call: TRBV7-7; j_call: TRBJ2-2; clone_size: -
cdr3_nt: TGCGCCAGCAGCTTGGATGCGGGTTCTAACTATGGCTACACCTTC; cdr3_aa: CASSLDAGSNYGYTF; d_call: -; v_call: TRBV5-1; j_call: TRBJ1-2; clone_size: -
cdr3_nt: TGTGCCAGCAGTTTTAGCGGGGGGGCGGGTCACATTCAGTACTTC; cdr3_aa: CASSFSGGAGHIQYF; d_call: TRBD2; v_call: TRBV7-6; j_call: TRBJ2-4; clone_size: -
cdr3_nt: TGTGCCAGCAGTCACCCCGGGGGTGGCACAGATACGCAGTATTTT; cdr3_aa: CASSHPGGGTDTQYF; d_call: -; v_call: TRBV27; j_call: TRBJ2-3; clone_size: few
cdr3_nt: TGTGCCAGCAGCACCCCAGGACAGGGCAGGGCTTTCTTT; cdr3_aa: CASSTPGQGRAFF; d_call: TRBD1; v_call: TRBV7-9; j_call: TRBJ1-1; clone_size: -